The T cell receptor (beta chain) described here comes from a study of CD8+ T cells in alopecia areata listed by TCRdb under 2018. Some background on the complete study: The treated patients took part in an open-label pilot trial in which moderate-to-severe alopecia areata was treated with oral tofacitinib at 5 to 10 mg twice daily. Patients stayed on tofacitinib for 6 to 18 months and then had 6 months of follow-up off drug so that delayed response and recurrence could be assessed. For the treated patients, the SALT score, which quantifies what percentage of scalp surface area is affected, served as the measure of disease severity. High-throughput TCRbeta sequencing was used to examine T cell clonal expansion in alopecia areata in both the C3H/HeJ mouse model and human patients. Human TCRbeta sequencing covered scalp tissue and sorted CD4+ and CD8+ peripheral blood T cells from patchy and totalis/universalis alopecia areata patients and healthy controls. Biopsies were taken from tofacitinib-treated patients at baseline and again at 4 and 24 weeks into treatment, and several of those patients also had a later scalp biopsy. Clonality in the scalp was compared among normal scalp (n=4), patchy alopecia areata scalp (n=8), and alopecia totalis/universalis scalp (n=8). RNA came from the PAXgene miRNA kit for fixed scalp, the miRNeasy kit for PBMCs, and the RNeasy kit for mouse skin. immunoSEQ multiplex PCR using 35 Vbeta forward primers and 13 Jbeta reverse primers was used to amplify TCRbeta CDR3 regions.

Concerning this clone: The clone's antigen remains unknown. No much larger clone exists at a distance of one base, and base qualities are not known.

Results and caveats for the whole study, not just this receptor: Compared with normal scalp, lesional scalp had higher clonality and more expanded CD8+ clones, particularly in alopecia totalis/universalis, a pattern that suggests antigenic drive. During tofacitinib treatment, many expanded lesional clones remained in scalp and blood, and this persistence may partly explain relapse after treatment is stopped. With tofacitinib, both scalp clonality and the number of expanded CD8+ clones among the top 100 scalp clones went down significantly. Shared TCR sequences between patients were less evident than in mice, which may be partly attributable to HLA diversity in the patient population. Because the treated cohort was small and had just a single nonresponder, larger studies are needed to establish links between baseline CD8+ expansion and response. Resident alphabeta T cells in normal human skin are also sequenced, complicating scalp TCR repertoire analysis, unlike mouse skin dominated by gammadelta T cells.

At the junction V is shortened by 2 bases and J by 6 bases; bases outside the gene matches: 5. CDR1 and CDR2 are drawn from the germline V gene: MNHNS, SASEGT. From its cysteine to its phenylalanine, the CDR3 spans 15 amino acids. Only the CDR3 part of the read is kept: 45 bases, read in frame from the first base. Taken with the paper, the label for treatment or condition translates to: oral pan-JAK inhibitor, 5-10 mg twice daily. Peripheral blood and lesional scalp punch biopsies were obtained from patients with alopecia areata. PBMCs were isolated by density centrifugation and stained for CD3, CD4 and CD8, and CD4+ and CD8+ T cells were sorted on a FACSAria. The receptor library was made with the immunoSEQ multiplex PCR assay. To provide template for TCR sequencing, every sample had RNA extracted and reverse transcribed into cDNA. SuperScript III was used to make first-strand cDNA, primed with a 2:1 mix of oligo-dT and random hexamers. A synthetic immune receptor repertoire was used to measure amplification bias, and any remaining bias was corrected computationally. For the original study's pipeline: Raw reads were preprocessed to remove errors, and CDR3 was defined by IMGT conventions from the conserved cysteine to phenylalanine. To get clonality, Shannon entropy was normalized by log2 of the number of productive unique TCRs and the result was subtracted from 1. Whether each scalp clone was CD4 or CD8 was inferred by checking scalp TCRbeta sequences against the CD4 and CD8 repertoires from sorted blood. TCRdb holds this immuneACCESS table with in-frame rearrangements only. Some clones are missing; in checked studies, unresolved V genes explain under half, and the rest has no known cause. Clone size and the V and J calls come from that table; the DNA yielded D and trimming. Within this sample are fewer than 110,000 clones, with 65% to 90% of them counted one time only. The top ten clonotypes cover more than 9.5% of the sample.

This sequence originates from a human donor with alopecia areata. The material was CD8+ T cells sorted from blood, obtained at week 34, from a patient treated with tofacitinib. The rearranged chain carries TRBV6-1 and TRBJ2-3, with TRBD1 matching 10 junction bases. This receptor carries the CDR3 CASSELTGGRDTQYF. The DNA reads TGTGCCAGCAGTGAACTGACAGGGGGCAGGGATACGCAGTATTTT.